Below, 20 T cell receptor beta chains from the same sample are listed, as sequenced in a study of control samples from healthy donors and cancer patients. This table comes from immunoSEQ multiplex PCR, and its TCRdb copy is limited to in-frame clones, with some not included. The table includes about 130,000 clones, 75% to 95% detected once. Sequencing input: blood. These receptors were obtained from a man between 18 and 35 years old in good health.

This chain links TRBV6-2 or TRBV6-3 with TRBJ2-5; D is perhaps TRBD2 (5 bases). Germline lookup yields CDR1 MNHEY and CDR2 SVGEGT. The CDR3 totals 17 residues. Trimming pared 4 bases from V and 5 bases from J, leaving 23 bases between. The CDR3 DNA follows: TGTGCCAGCAGTTTCCTTCGGGGAAAAACTAGTTGGGAGACCCAGTACTTC. The encoded protein is CASSFLRGKTSWETQYF.

This chain links TRBV3-1 (or the pseudogene TRBV3-2) with TRBJ2-7; tentatively, D is TRBD1 or TRBD2 (5 bases each). The CDR3 totals 16 residues. Germline CDR1 and CDR2: LGHDT and YNNKEL (reference sequence). The V gene lost 3 bases and the J gene lost 3 bases, with 18 bases spanning the gap. CDR3 nucleotides: TGTGCCAGCAGCCACCGCCCCCCGGGACCATTCTACGAGCAGTACTTC. Translating gives CASSHRPPGPFYEQYF.

V and J are TRBV19 and TRBJ1-4; D possibly corresponds to TRBD1 (6 bases). Deletions cut 2 bases from V and 8 bases from J, with 15 bases between. The CDR3 sequence is 15 residues long. Germline V CDR1 and CDR2: LNHDA, SQIVND (reference sequence). CDR3: CASSIIRGFQEKLFF. CDR3 DNA: TGTGCCAGTAGTATAATCAGGGGATTTCAGGAAAAACTGTTTTTT.

The chain employs TRBV27 and TRBJ1-6; 7 bases fit TRBD1. This CDR3 contains 18 residues. The V gene's germline CDR1 is MNHEY and CDR2 SMNVEV (reference sequence). Trimming took 6 bases from V and 3 from J; bases not matched to a gene: 14. DNA for the CDR3: TGTGCCAGCAGAGTCTCGAGGACAGGCCTCCACTATAATTCACCCCTCCACTTT. Protein sequence: CASRVSRTGLHYNSPLHF.

The chain couples TRBV7-9 to TRBJ1-4; TRBD1 matches 9 bases. The CDR3 totals 14 residues. The trim removed 5 bases at V and 7 bases at J, leaving 5 bases unmatched. Germline CDR1 SEHNR, CDR2 FQNEAQ (reference sequence). The CDR3 DNA follows: TGTGCCAGCAGCCAAGGACAGGGGAGTGAAAAACTGTTTTTT. Encoded protein: CASSQGQGSEKLFF.

This rearrangement joins TRBV28 to TRBJ2-1, with 9 bases matching TRBD1. The J segment lost 7 bases and the V segment lost 3 bases, leaving 7 bases of the junction unmatched. Germline CDR1 and CDR2: MDHEN and SYDVKM. This CDR3 contains 15 residues. CDR3 region: CASSLRDRGSNEQFF. For the CDR3, the DNA is TGTGCCAGCAGTTTGCGTGACAGGGGGTCGAATGAGCAGTTCTTC. Based on the CDR3 plus reference TRBV28 and TRBJ2-1, the full variable domain is DVKVTQSSRYLVKRTGEKVFLECVQDMDHENMFWYRQDPGLGLRLIYFSYDVKMKEKGDIPEGYSVSREKKERFSLILESASTNQTSMYLCASSLRDRGSNEQFFGPGTRLTVL.

This chain connects TRBV19 to TRBJ2-1; tentative D call: TRBD1 (6 bases). The CDR3 consists of 13 residues. CDR1 is LNHDA and CDR2 is SQIVND in the germline V gene (reference sequence). V was clipped by 2 bases and J by 5 bases, with 7 bases between them. The DNA for the CDR3 is TGTGCCAGTAGTATACAGGGGAACAATGAGCAGTTCTTC. Its translation: CASSIQGNNEQFF.

J is TRBJ1-6 and V is TRBV7-9, with 8 bases fitting TRBD1. There are 16 residues in the CDR3. The germline CDR1 and CDR2 sequences are SEHNR and FQNEAQ (reference sequence). Unmatched junction bases numbered 10, after V lost 4 bases and J lost 8 bases. The CDR3 reads CASSSGQGSSHSPLHF. The CDR3 region has the DNA TGTGCCAGCAGCTCCGGACAGGGAAGTAGTCATTCACCCCTCCACTTT. The full variable domain, with the rest looked up from reference TRBV7-9 and TRBJ1-6, is DTGVSQNPRHKITKRGQNVTFRCDPISEHNRLYWYRQTLGQGPEFLTYFQNEAQLEKSRLLSDRFSAERPKGSFSTLEIQRTEQGDSAMYLCASSSGQGSSHSPLHFGNGTRLTVT.

The chain has TRBV19 and TRBJ2-1; D might be TRBD1 (5 bases). The germline gives CDR1 LNHDA, CDR2 SQIVND (reference sequence). V lost 9 bases, J lost 3 bases, and 9 bases lay in between. This CDR3 comprises 12 residues. The CDR3: CASMDIYNEQFF. CDR3 DNA sequence: TGTGCCAGCATGGACATCTACAATGAGCAGTTCTTC. Full variable domain (rest looked up from reference TRBV19 and TRBJ2-1): DGGITQSPKYLFRKEGQNVTLSCEQNLNHDAMYWYRQDPGQGLRLIYYSQIVNDFQKGDIAEGYSVSREKKESFPLTVTSAQKNPTAFYLCASMDIYNEQFFGPGTRLTVL.

J is TRBJ2-7 and V is TRBV7-2, with unresolved D. This CDR3 region has 13 residues. The V gene's germline CDR1 is SGHTA and CDR2 FQGNSA. V lost 1 base and J lost 4, with 8 bases in between. This CDR3 reads CASSLETVYEQYF. CDR3 in DNA: TGTGCCAGCAGCTTAGAGACCGTTTACGAGCAGTACTTC.

Only one count was recorded for this clone. The chain couples TRBV19 to TRBJ2-2; the D call may be TRBD1 or TRBD2 (5 bases each). This CDR3 is 13 amino acids long. In germline, CDR1 is LNHDA, CDR2 SQIVND (reference sequence). The germline V and J ends were trimmed by 11 bases and 7 bases, with 17 bases remaining between them. CDR3 protein: CAGSWGLNGELFF. The CDR3 nucleotides read TGTGCCGGGTCATGGGGGTTGAACGGGGAGCTGTTTTTT.

The rearrangement joins TRBV6-1 to TRBJ2-7; D might be TRBD2 (7 bases). The CDR3 has 14 amino acids. Germline V gene data show CDR1 as MNHNS and CDR2 as SASEGT. Trimming took 2 bases from V and 2 from J, leaving 10 bases between them. The CDR3 DNA sequence: TGTGCCAGCAGTGAATACGGGGGGCCCTACGAGCAGTACTTC. This codes for CASSEYGGPYEQYF.

The genes are TRBV19 and TRBJ2-2, with 7 bases lining up with TRBD2. V lost 4 bases to trimming and J lost 4 bases; unmatched junction nucleotides: 9. The CDR3 totals 16 residues. In germline, CDR1 is LNHDA, CDR2 SQIVND (reference sequence). The CDR3 loop is CASSTRRESSTGELFF. The CDR3 region has the DNA TGTGCCAGTAGTACTCGGCGGGAGAGTAGCACCGGGGAGCTGTTTTTT.

J is TRBJ2-2 and V is TRBV6-4, with D possibly TRBD2 on 5 matching bases. The CDR3 covers 16 residues. V was cut by 5 bases and J by 0 bases, with 13 bases left in between. Germline-derived CDR1 and CDR2 are MRHNA and SNTAGT. Here the CDR3 reads CASSLRATANTGELFF. The DNA of the CDR3 is TGTGCCAGCAGTTTGCGGGCAACCGCGAACACCGGGGAGCTGTTTTTT.

The chain uses TRBV19 and TRBJ1-5; D perhaps matches TRBD1 (5 bases). Germline CDR1 and CDR2: LNHDA and SQIVND (reference sequence). This CDR3 has 13 amino acids. V was trimmed by 4 bases and J by 7 bases, leaving 11 bases between them. In DNA form, the CDR3 reads TGTGCCAGTAGTAGGGAGGGGATCCAGCCCCAGCATTTT. Amino acid sequence: CASSREGIQPQHF.

This chain links TRBV18 with TRBJ2-3, with D possibly being TRBD1 or TRBD2 (5 bases each). The CDR3 is 15 amino acids. V lost 3 bases and J 6 bases, leaving 16 bases between the germline ends. The V gene's germline CDR1 is KGHSH and CDR2 LQKENI. This CDR3 reads CASSPPAGGEDTQYF. The CDR3 coding sequence is TGTGCCAGCTCACCCCCCGCTGGGGGAGAGGATACGCAGTATTTT.

V is TRBV18 and J is TRBJ2-5; D not resolved. CDR1 and CDR2 (germline): KGHSH, LQKENI. V lost 0 bases to trimming and J lost 5 bases, with 7 bases between them. The CDR3 sequence is 13 residues long. The CDR3 reads CASSPPVWETQYF. CDR3 coding DNA: TGTGCCAGCTCACCACCGGTTTGGGAGACCCAGTACTTC.

This chain connects TRBV5-1 to TRBJ2-7, with 7 bases matching TRBD1. Per germline, CDR1 SGHRS and CDR2 YFSETQ. V was clipped by 5 bases and J by 3 bases; unmatched bases: 8. The CDR3 is 14 amino acids. The CDR3 here is CASSTEGAGYEQYF. CDR3 sequence (DNA): TGCGCCAGCAGTACCGAGGGGGCGGGCTACGAGCAGTACTTC.

The rearrangement uses TRBV29-1 and TRBJ1-4; no reliable D call. CDR1 is SQVTM, CDR2 ANQGSEA, per germline. V gave up 6 bases and J gave up 6 bases, with 8 bases separating them. The CDR3 is made up of 11 amino acids. For the CDR3, the DNA is TGCAGCGTAGGCACTTATGAAAAACTGTTTTTT. Its translation: CSVGTYEKLFF.

The rearrangement uses TRBV9 and TRBJ2-1, with 8 bases identical to TRBD2. The CDR3 extends over 15 amino acids. J gave up 3 bases and V 0 bases, and 2 bases lay outside the gene matches. From germline, CDR1 is SGDLS and CDR2 YYNGEE. DNA for the CDR3: TGTGCCAGCAGCGTAGATAGCGGGAACTACAATGAGCAGTTCTTC. The encoded protein is CASSVDSGNYNEQFF.